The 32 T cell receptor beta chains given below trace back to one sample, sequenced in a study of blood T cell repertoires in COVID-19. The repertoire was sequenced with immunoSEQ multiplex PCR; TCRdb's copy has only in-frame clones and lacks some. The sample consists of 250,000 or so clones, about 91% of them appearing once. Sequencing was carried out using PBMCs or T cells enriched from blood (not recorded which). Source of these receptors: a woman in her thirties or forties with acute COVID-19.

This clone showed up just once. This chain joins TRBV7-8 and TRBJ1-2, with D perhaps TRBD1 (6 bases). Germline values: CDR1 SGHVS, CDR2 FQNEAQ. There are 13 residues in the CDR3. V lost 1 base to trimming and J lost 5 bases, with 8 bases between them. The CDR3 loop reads CASSLGTGYGYTF. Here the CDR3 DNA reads TGTGCCAGCAGCTTAGGAACAGGGTATGGCTACACCTTC.

For the CDR3, the DNA is TGTGCCAGCAGGGCGGGGGGACTCCAAGAGACCCAGTACTTC. Protein: CASRAGGLQETQYF. This chain connects TRBV6-5 to TRBJ2-5; the match to TRBD2 covers 8 bases. The germline gives CDR1 MNHEY, CDR2 SVGAGI. V lost 6 bases to trimming and J lost 1 base; unmatched junction nucleotides: 4. The CDR3 loop spans 14 amino acids.

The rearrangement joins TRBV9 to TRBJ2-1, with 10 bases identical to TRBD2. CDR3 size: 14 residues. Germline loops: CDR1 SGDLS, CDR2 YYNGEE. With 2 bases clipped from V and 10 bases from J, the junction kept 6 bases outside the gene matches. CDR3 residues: CASSVLGGLAEQFF. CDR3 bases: TGTGCCAGCAGCGTCTTAGGGGGACTAGCGGAGCAGTTCTTC. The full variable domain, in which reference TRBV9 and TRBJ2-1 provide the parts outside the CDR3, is DSGVTQTPKHLITATGQRVTLRCSPRSGDLSVYWYQQSLDQGLQFLIQYYNGEERAKGNILERFSAQQFPDLHSELNLSSLELGDSALYFCASSVLGGLAEQFFGPGTRLTVL.

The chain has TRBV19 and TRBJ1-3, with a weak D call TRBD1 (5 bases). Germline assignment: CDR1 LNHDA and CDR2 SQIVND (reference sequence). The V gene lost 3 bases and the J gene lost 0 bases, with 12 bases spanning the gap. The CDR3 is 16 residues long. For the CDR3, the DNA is TGTGCCAGTAGTATCCCCCAGGGATCCTCTGGAAACACCATATATTTT. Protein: CASSIPQGSSGNTIYF.

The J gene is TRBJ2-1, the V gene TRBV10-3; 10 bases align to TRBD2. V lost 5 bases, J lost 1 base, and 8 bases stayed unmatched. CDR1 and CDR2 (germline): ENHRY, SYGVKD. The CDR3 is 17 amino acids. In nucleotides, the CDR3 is TGTGCCATCAGTACTAGCGGGGCCACCCGGTCCTACAATGAGCAGTTCTTC. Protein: CAISTSGATRSYNEQFF.

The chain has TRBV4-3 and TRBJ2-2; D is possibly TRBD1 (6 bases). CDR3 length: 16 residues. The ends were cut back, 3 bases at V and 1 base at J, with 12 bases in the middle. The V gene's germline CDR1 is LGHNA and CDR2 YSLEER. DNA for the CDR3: TGCGCCAGCAGCCACTTGACAGGAGAGAACACCGGGGAGCTGTTTTTT. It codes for CASSHLTGENTGELFF.

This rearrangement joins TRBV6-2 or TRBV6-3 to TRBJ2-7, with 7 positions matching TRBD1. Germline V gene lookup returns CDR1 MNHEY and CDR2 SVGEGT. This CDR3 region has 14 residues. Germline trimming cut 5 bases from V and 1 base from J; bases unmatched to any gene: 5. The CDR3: CASSVRDSSYEQYF. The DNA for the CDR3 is TGTGCCAGCAGTGTCCGGGACAGTTCCTACGAGCAGTACTTC.

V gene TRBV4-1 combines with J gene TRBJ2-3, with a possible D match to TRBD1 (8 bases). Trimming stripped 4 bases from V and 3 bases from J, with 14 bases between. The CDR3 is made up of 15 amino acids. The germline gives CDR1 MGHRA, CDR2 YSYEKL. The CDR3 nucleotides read TGCGCCAGCAGCCCGCAACAGGGGGGGACAGATACGCAGTATTTT. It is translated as CASSPQQGGTDTQYF.

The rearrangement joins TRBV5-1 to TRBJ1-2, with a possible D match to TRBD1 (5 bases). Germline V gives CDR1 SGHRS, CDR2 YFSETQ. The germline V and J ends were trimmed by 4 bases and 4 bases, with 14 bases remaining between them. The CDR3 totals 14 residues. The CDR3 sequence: CASSPGGESYGYTF. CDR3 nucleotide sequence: TGCGCCAGCAGCCCGGGGGGAGAGTCCTATGGCTACACCTTC.

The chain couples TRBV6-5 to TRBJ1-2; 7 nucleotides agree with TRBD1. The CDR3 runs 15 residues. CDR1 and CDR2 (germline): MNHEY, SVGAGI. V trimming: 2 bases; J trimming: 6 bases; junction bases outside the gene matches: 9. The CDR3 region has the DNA TGTGCCAGCAGTTACAGGGCACAGGGGTCAAATGGCTACACCTTC. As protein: CASSYRAQGSNGYTF.

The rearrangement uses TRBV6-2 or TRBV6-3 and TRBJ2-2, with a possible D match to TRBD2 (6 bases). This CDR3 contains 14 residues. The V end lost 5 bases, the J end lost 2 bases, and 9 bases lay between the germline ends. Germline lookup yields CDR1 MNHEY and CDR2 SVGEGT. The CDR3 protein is CASSPGTNTGELFF. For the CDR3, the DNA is TGTGCCAGCAGTCCCGGGACTAACACCGGGGAGCTGTTTTTT.

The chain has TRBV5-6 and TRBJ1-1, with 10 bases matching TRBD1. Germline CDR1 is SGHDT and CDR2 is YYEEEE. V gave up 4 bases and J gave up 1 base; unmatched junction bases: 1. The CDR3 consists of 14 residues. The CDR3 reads CASSRDRGNTEAFF. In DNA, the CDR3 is TGTGCCAGCAGCCGGGACAGGGGGAACACTGAAGCTTTCTTT.

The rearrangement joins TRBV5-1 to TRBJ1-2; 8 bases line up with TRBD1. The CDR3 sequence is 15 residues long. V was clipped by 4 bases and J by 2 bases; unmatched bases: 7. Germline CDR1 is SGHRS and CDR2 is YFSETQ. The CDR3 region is CASSIDRGHNYGYTF. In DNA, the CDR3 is TGCGCCAGCAGCATCGACAGGGGTCACAACTATGGCTACACCTTC.

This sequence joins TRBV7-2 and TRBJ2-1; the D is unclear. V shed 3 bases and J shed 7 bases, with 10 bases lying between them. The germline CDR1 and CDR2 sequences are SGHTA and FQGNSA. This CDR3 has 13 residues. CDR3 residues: CASSFPGWNEQFF. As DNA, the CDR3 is TGTGCCAGCAGCTTCCCCGGGTGGAATGAGCAGTTCTTC.

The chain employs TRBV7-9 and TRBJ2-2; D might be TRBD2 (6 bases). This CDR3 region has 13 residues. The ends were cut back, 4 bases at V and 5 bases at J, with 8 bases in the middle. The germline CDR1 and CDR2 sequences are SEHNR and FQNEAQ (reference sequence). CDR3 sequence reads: CASSSSGTGELFF. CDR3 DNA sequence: TGTGCCAGCAGCTCCAGCGGGACCGGGGAGCTGTTTTTT. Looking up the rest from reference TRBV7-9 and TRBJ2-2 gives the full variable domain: DTGVSQNPRHKITKRGQNVTFRCDPISEHNRLYWYRQTLGQGPEFLTYFQNEAQLEKSRLLSDRFSAERPKGSFSTLEIQRTEQGDSAMYLCASSSSGTGELFFGEGSRLTVL.

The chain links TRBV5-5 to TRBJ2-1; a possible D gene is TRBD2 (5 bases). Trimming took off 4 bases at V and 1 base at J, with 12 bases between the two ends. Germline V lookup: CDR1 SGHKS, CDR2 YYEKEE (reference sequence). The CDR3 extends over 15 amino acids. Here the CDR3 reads CASSPGLASYNEQFF. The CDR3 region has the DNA TGTGCCAGCAGCCCTGGACTGGCTTCCTACAATGAGCAGTTCTTC.

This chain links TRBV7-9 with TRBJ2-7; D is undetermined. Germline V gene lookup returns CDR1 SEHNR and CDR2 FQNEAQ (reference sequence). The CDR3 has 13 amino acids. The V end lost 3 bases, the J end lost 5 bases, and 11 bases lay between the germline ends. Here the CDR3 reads CASSFATRDEQYF. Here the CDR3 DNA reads TGTGCCAGCAGCTTTGCCACCCGGGACGAGCAGTACTTC.

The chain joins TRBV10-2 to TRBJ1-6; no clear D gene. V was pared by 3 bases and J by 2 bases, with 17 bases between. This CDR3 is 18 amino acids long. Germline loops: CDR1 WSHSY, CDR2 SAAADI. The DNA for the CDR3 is TGCGCCAGCAGTGACGGGATTAGTCAAAGAACCTATAATTCACCCCTCCACTTT. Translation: CASSDGISQRTYNSPLHF.

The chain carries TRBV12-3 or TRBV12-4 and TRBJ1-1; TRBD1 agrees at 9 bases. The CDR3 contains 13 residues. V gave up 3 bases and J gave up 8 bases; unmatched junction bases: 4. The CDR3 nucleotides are TGTGCCAGCAGTTTCCGACAGGGGGACGAAGCTTTCTTT. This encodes CASSFRQGDEAFF.

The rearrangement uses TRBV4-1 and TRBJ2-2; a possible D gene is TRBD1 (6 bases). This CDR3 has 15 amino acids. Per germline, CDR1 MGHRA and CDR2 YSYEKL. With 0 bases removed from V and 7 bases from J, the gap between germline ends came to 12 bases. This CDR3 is CASSQEQGWVGELFF. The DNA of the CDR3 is TGCGCCAGCAGCCAAGAACAGGGTTGGGTCGGGGAGCTGTTTTTT.

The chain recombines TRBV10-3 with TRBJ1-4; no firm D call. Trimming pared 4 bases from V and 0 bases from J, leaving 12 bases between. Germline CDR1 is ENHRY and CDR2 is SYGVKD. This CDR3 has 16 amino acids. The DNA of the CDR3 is TGTGCCATCAGTGGAGGAATGAGCGCAACTAATGAAAAACTGTTTTTT. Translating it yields CAISGGMSATNEKLFF.

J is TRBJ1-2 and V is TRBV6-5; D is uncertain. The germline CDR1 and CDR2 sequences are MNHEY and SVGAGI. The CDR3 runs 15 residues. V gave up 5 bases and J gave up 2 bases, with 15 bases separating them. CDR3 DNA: TGTGCCAGCAGTCTGCCCTCCGGAGGGAACTATGGCTACACCTTC. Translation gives CASSLPSGGNYGYTF.

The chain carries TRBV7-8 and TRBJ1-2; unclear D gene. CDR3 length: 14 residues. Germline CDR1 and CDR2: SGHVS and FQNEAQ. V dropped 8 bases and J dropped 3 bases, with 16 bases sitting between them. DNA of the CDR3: TGTGCCAGCGGGCCGGTGGAGGAAGACTATGGCTACACCTTC. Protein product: CASGPVEEDYGYTF.

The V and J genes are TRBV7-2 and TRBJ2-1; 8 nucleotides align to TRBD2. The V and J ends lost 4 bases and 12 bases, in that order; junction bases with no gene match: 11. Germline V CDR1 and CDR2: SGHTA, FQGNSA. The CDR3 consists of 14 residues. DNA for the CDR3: TGTGCCAGCAGCTCCGGGACTAGTTTAGAAGGGCAGTTCTTC. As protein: CASSSGTSLEGQFF.

The CDR3 DNA is TGTGCCAGCAGTCAGCCAGGACAGGGAACAGATACGCAGTATTTT. It encodes CASSQPGQGTDTQYF. The genes are TRBV6-6 and TRBJ2-3; 8 bases agree with TRBD1. This CDR3 is built from 15 residues. Germline CDR1 is MNHNY and CDR2 is SVGAGI (reference sequence). V was pared by 5 bases and J by 3 bases, with 7 bases of the junction left unmatched.

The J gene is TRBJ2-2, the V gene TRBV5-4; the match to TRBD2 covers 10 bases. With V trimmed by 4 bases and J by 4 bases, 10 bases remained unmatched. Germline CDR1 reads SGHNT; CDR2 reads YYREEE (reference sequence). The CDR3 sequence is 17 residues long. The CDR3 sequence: CASSGTSGRAPTGELFF. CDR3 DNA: TGTGCCAGCAGCGGGACGAGCGGGAGGGCCCCCACCGGGGAGCTGTTTTTT.

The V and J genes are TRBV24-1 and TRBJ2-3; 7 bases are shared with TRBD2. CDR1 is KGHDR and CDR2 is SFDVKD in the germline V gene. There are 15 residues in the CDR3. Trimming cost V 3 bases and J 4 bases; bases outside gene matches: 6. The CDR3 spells CATSDPREGADTQYF. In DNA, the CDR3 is TGTGCCACCAGTGATCCGAGGGAGGGCGCAGATACGCAGTATTTT.

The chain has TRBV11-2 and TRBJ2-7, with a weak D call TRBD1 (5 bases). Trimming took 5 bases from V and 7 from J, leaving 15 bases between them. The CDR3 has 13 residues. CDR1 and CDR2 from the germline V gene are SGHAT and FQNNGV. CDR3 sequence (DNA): TGTGCCAGCAGCCCTAGGGGTAATTCGGAGCAGTACGTC. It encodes CASSPRGNSEQYV.

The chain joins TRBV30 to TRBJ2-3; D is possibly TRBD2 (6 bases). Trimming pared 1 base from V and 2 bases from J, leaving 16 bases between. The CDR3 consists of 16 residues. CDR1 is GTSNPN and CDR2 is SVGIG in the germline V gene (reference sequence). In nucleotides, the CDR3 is TGTGCCTGGAGTGGGGGCCTGGGCGGGGTCACAGATACGCAGTATTTT. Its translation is CAWSGGLGGVTDTQYF.

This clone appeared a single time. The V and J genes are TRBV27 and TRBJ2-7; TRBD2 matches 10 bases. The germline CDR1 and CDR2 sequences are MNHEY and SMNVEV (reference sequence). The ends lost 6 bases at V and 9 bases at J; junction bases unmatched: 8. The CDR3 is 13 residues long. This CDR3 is CASRASGSMMQYV. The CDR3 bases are TGTGCCAGCAGAGCTAGCGGGAGTATGATGCAGTACGTC.

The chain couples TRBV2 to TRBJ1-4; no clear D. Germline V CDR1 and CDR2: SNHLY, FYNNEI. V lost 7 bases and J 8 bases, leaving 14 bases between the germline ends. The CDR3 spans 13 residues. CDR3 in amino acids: CASTSAGVEKLFF. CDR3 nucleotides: TGTGCCAGCACTTCCGCAGGTGTGGAAAAACTGTTTTTT.

The CDR3 region has the DNA TGTGCCAGCAGCTTAAGAAGCAGGGAAGGTGGCTACACCTTC. Its translation: CASSLRSREGGYTF. The V call is TRBV7-2, the J call TRBJ1-2, with D maybe TRBD1 (5 bases). The V end lost 2 bases, the J end lost 7 bases, and 14 bases lay between the germline ends. This CDR3 has 14 amino acids. Germline CDR1 reads SGHTA; CDR2 reads FQGNSA.